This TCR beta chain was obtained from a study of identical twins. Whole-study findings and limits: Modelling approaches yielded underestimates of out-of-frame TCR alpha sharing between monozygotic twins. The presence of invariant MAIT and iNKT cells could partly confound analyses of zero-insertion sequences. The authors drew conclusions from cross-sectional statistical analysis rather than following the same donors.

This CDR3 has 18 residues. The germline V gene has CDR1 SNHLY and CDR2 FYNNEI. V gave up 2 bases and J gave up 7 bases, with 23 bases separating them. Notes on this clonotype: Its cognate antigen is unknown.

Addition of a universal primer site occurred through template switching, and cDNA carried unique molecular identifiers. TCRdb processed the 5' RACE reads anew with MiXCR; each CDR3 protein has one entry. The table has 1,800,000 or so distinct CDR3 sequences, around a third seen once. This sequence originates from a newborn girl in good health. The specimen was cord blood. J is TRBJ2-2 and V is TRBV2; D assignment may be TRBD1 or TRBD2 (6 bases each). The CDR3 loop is CASSESQPGGGQNGELFF. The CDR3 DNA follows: TGTGCCAGCAGTGAATCGCAACCCGGTGGGGGGCAGAACGGGGAGCTGTTTTTT.